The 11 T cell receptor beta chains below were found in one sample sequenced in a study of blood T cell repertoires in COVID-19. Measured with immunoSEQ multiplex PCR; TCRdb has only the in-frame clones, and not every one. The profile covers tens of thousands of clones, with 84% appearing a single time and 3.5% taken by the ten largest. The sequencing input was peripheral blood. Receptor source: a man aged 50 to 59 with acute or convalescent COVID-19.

This CDR3 reads CASSRPSGGAGEQYF. The CDR3 DNA reads as TGTGCCAGCAGCCGGCCTAGCGGGGGGGCTGGGGAGCAGTACTTC. The genes are TRBV5-4 and TRBJ2-7; TRBD2 matches at 12 bases. The junction had 9 bases not matched to a gene; V was cut back by 4 bases and J by 7 bases. CDR1 and CDR2 from the germline V gene are SGHNT and YYREEE (reference sequence). The CDR3 covers 15 residues. The whole variable domain, remainder taken from reference TRBV5-4 and TRBJ2-7, is ETGVTQSPTHLIKTRGQQVTLRCSSQSGHNTVSWYQQALGQGPQFIFQYYREEENGRGNFPPRFSGLQFPNYSSELNVNALELDDSALYLCASSRPSGGAGEQYFGPGTRLTVT.

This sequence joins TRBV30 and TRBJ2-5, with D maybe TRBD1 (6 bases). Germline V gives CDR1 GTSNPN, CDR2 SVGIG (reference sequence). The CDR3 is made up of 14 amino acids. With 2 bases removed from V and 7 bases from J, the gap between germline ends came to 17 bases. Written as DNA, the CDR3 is TGTGCCTGGAGTAGAGGAACAGGGTCGGGGACCCAGTACTTC. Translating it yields CAWSRGTGSGTQYF.

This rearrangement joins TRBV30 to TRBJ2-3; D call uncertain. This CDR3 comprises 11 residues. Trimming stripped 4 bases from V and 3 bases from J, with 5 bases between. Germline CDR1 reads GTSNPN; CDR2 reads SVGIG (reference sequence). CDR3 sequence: CAWKATDTQYF. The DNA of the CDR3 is TGTGCCTGGAAAGCGACAGATACGCAGTATTTT.

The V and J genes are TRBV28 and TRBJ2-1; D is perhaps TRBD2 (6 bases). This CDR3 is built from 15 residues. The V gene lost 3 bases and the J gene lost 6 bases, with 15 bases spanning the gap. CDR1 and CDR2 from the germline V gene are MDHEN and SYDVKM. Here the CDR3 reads CASSLSTALANEQFF. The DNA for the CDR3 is TGTGCCAGCAGTTTGTCGACAGCACTAGCCAATGAGCAGTTCTTC.

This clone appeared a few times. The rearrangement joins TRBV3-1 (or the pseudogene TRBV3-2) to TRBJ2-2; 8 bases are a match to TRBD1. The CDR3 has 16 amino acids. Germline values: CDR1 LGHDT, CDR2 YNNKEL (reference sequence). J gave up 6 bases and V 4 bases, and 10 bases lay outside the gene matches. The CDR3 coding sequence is TGTGCCAGCAGCCTCAGACAGGGGTGGGTCCCCGGGGAGCTGTTTTTT. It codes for CASSLRQGWVPGELFF.

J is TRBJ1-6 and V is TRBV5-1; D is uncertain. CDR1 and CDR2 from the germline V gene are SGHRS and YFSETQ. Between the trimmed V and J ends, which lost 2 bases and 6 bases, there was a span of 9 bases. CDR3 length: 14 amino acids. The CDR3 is CASSLRVGNSPLHF. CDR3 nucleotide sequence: TGCGCCAGCAGCTTACGGGTTGGTAATTCACCCCTCCACTTT. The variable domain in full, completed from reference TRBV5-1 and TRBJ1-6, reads KAGVTQTPRYLIKTRGQQVTLSCSPISGHRSVSWYQQTPGQGLQFLFEYFSETQRNKGNFPGRFSGRQFSNSRSEMNVSTLELGDSALYLCASSLRVGNSPLHFGNGTRLTVT.

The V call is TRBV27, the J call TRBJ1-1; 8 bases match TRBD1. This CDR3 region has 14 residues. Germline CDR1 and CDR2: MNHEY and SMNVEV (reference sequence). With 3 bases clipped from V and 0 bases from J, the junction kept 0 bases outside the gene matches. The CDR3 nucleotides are TGTGCCAGCAGTTTGACAGGGGTGAACACTGAAGCTTTCTTT. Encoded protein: CASSLTGVNTEAFF.

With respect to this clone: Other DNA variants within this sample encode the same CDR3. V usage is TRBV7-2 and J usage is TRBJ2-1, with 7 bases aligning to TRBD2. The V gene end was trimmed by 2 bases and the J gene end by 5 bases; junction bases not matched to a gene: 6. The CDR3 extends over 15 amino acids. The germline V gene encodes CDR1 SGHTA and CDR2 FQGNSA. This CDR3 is CASSLTSGTHNEQFF. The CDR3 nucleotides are TGTGCCAGCAGCTTAACCAGCGGGACCCACAATGAGCAGTTCTTC.

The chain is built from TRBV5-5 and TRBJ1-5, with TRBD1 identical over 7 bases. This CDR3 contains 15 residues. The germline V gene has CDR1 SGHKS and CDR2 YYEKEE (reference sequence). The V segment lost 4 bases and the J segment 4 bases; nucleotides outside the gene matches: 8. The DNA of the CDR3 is TGTGCCAGCAGCCCCCTAGGGGACAGTAATCAGCCCCAGCATTTT. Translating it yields CASSPLGDSNQPQHF. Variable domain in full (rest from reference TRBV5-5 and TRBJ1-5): DAGVTQSPTHLIKTRGQQVTLRCSPISGHKSVSWYQQVLGQGPQFIFQYYEKEERGRGNFPDRFSARQFPNYSSELNVNALLLGDSALYLCASSPLGDSNQPQHFGDGTRLSIL.

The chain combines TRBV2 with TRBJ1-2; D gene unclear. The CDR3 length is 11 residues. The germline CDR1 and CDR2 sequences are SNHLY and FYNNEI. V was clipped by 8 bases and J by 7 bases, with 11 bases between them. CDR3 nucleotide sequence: TGTGCCAGCGCCGGTTATCTTGGCTACACCTTC. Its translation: CASAGYLGYTF.

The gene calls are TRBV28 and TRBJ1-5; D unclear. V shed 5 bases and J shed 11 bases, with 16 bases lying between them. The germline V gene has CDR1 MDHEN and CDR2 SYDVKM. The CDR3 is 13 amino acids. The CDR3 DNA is TGTGCCAGCAGTCCAGACGGTCGAGGGACCCAGCATTTT. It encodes CASSPDGRGTQHF. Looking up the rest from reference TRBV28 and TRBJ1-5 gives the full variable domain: DVKVTQSSRYLVKRTGEKVFLECVQDMDHENMFWYRQDPGLGLRLIYFSYDVKMKEKGDIPEGYSVSREKKERFSLILESASTNQTSMYLCASSPDGRGTQHFGDGTRLSIL.